This T cell receptor beta chain is drawn from a study of monozygotic twins with inflammatory bowel disease. Concerning this clonotype: Its antigen is undetermined.

Points from the study as a whole: Twins with IBD were found to have lower TCRbeta diversity (inverse Simpson) than healthy co-twins. Healthy twins showed more clonotype sharing with others than IBD patients, especially patients with disease activity.

This CDR3 contains 15 residues. From germline, CDR1 is SGHRS and CDR2 YFSETQ. A total RNA quantity of roughly 3,300 ng went into each TCR library. TCRalpha and TCRbeta cDNA was put through two nested PCRs of around 15 and 9 cycles. TCRdb re-called the 5' RACE reads and shows each CDR3 protein once, DNA omitted. The sample data list 400,000 to 500,000 distinct CDR3 sequences. Sequenced material: blood. The source is a human donor with ulcerative colitis or Crohn's disease, or a healthy co-twin of an affected twin (not recorded which). This chain uses TRBV5-1 with TRBJ2-2; lacking DNA, the TRBD1 call made by TCRdb goes unchecked. This CDR3 is CASSLGQINTGELFF. Supplemented by reference TRBV5-1 and TRBJ2-2, the full variable domain reads KAGVTQTPRYLIKTRGQQVTLSCSPISGHRSVSWYQQTPGQGLQFLFEYFSETQRNKGNFPGRFSGRQFSNSRSEMNVSTLELGDSALYLCASSLGQINTGELFFGEGSRLTVL.